Listed below are T cell receptor beta chains from one sample, sequenced in a study of T cells in localized non-small cell lung cancer. The data were produced by immunoSEQ multiplex PCR, yet TCRdb's version contains in-frame clones alone and is incomplete. Here the sample spans roughly 72,000 clones, roughly nine tenths being singletons. This sample comprised peripheral blood, obtained before any cancer treatment. These receptors were collected from a male donor older than 55 with stage III squamous cell lung carcinoma. Each CDR3 is given with its conserved first and last residue. A D gene is named only where the DNA matches it firmly. Size is stated for part of the rows, as once, few or many counts, or as a class when the clone is expanded.

V gene: TRBV6-1
clone size: .
D gene: .
J gene: TRBJ1-5
CDR3 DNA: TGTGCCAGCAGTGAGGGAGGGGTGGATCAGCCCCAGCATTTT
CDR3 protein: CASSEGGVDQPQHF

V gene: TRBV7-9
clone size: .
D gene: .
J gene: TRBJ1-6
CDR3 DNA: TGTGCCAGCACCAAGGGAAGGATTTCAGATAATTCACCCCTCCACTTT
CDR3 protein: CASTKGRISDNSPLHF

V gene: TRBV7-2
clone size: .
D gene: TRBD1
J gene: TRBJ1-4
CDR3 DNA: TGTGCCAGCAGCCAGAGACAGGGCAATGAAAAACTGTTTTTT
CDR3 protein: CASSQRQGNEKLFF

V gene: TRBV13
clone size: .
D gene: TRBD2
J gene: TRBJ2-1
CDR3 DNA: TGTGCCAGTGTCCGACTAGCGGGGGGTGAGCAGTTCTTC
CDR3 protein: CASVRLAGGEQFF

V gene: TRBV9
clone size: .
D gene: .
J gene: TRBJ2-7
CDR3 DNA: TGTGCCAGCAGCGTAGGGCAGGGATTCTACGAGCAGTACTTC
CDR3 protein: CASSVGQGFYEQYF

V gene: TRBV5-1
clone size: few
D gene: .
J gene: TRBJ2-3
CDR3 DNA: TGCGCCAGCAGCCCGGCCGGGCGGCAGGGAACGCAGTATTTT
CDR3 protein: CASSPAGRQGTQYF

V gene: TRBV5-4
clone size: few
D gene: .
J gene: TRBJ1-1
CDR3 DNA: TGTGCCAGCAGCTTGACGGTGAACACTGAAGCTTTCTTT
CDR3 protein: CASSLTVNTEAFF

V gene: TRBV5-4
clone size: .
D gene: .
J gene: TRBJ2-2
CDR3 DNA: TGTGCCAGCAGCTTGATGGGAAACACCGGGGAGCTGTTTTTT
CDR3 protein: CASSLMGNTGELFF

V gene: TRBV20-1
clone size: few
D gene: TRBD1
J gene: TRBJ1-1
CDR3 DNA: TGCAGGGGACAGATGAACACTGAAGCTTTCTTT
CDR3 protein: CRGQMNTEAFF

V gene: TRBV6-5
clone size: few
D gene: .
J gene: TRBJ1-5
CDR3 DNA: TGTGCCAGCAGAGTTAGGGAATATAGCAATCAGCCCCAGCATTTT
CDR3 protein: CASRVREYSNQPQHF

V gene: TRBV28
clone size: .
D gene: TRBD1
J gene: TRBJ2-5
CDR3 DNA: TGTGCCAGTTCCCTGACAGGGCAAGAAGAGACCCAGTACTTC
CDR3 protein: CASSLTGQEETQYF

V gene: TRBV11-2
clone size: .
D gene: TRBD1
J gene: TRBJ2-2
CDR3 DNA: TGTGCCAGCAGCTTAGCTACAGGGGGCACCGGGGAGCTGTTTTTT
CDR3 protein: CASSLATGGTGELFF

V gene: TRBV10-3
clone size: .
D gene: TRBD1
J gene: TRBJ1-2
CDR3 DNA: TGTGCCACAACCGACAGGGGGACCCCTTTCGACTATGGCTACACCTTC
CDR3 protein: CATTDRGTPFDYGYTF

V gene: TRBV19
clone size: many
D gene: .
J gene: TRBJ1-1
CDR3 DNA: TGTGCCAGTAGTATAGAAGGGGTAAACACTGAAGCTTTCTTT
CDR3 protein: CASSIEGVNTEAFF

V gene: TRBV20-1
clone size: .
D gene: .
J gene: TRBJ2-3
CDR3 DNA: TGCAGTGCTCCCTTTAAAGATACGCAGTATTTT
CDR3 protein: CSAPFKDTQYF

V gene: TRBV4-1
clone size: few
D gene: TRBD1
J gene: TRBJ1-1
CDR3 DNA: TGCGCCAGCAGCAAGGGACAGGCGTTTCAAGCTTTCTTT
CDR3 protein: CASSKGQAFQAFF

V gene: TRBV10-3
clone size: .
D gene: TRBD1
J gene: TRBJ1-2
CDR3 DNA: TGTGCCATCAGTGAGTCCTCAACAGGGGGTGCCTCCTATGGCTACACCTTC
CDR3 protein: CAISESSTGGASYGYTF

V gene: TRBV5-1
clone size: few
D gene: .
J gene: TRBJ1-5
CDR3 DNA: TGCGCCAGCAGCTTGGTACCAGGGGATAGCAATCAGCCCCAGCATTTT
CDR3 protein: CASSLVPGDSNQPQHF

V gene: TRBV9
clone size: once
D gene: .
J gene: TRBJ1-2
CDR3 DNA: TGTGCCAGCAGCCCTGTACTCCCGGGACCTGGAGGGTATGGCTACACCTTC
CDR3 protein: CASSPVLPGPGGYGYTF

V gene: TRBV29-1
clone size: few
D gene: .
J gene: TRBJ1-1
CDR3 DNA: TGCAGCGGGAGGGAAAATGAAGCTTTCTTT
CDR3 protein: CSGRENEAFF

V gene: TRBV19
clone size: .
D gene: .
J gene: TRBJ1-2
CDR3 DNA: TGTGCCAGTAGTTGGAACAGGGAAAAGGACTATGGCTACACCTTC
CDR3 protein: CASSWNREKDYGYTF

V gene: TRBV19
clone size: .
D gene: TRBD2
J gene: TRBJ2-2
CDR3 DNA: TGTGCCAGTAGTATCCGGACTAGCGGGGGCGGCGGGGAGCTGTTTTTT
CDR3 protein: CASSIRTSGGGGELFF

V gene: TRBV5-1
clone size: .
D gene: .
J gene: TRBJ1-4
CDR3 DNA: TGCGCCAGCAGCTTGGCCCAGTTTAATGAAAAACTGTTTTTT
CDR3 protein: CASSLAQFNEKLFF

V gene: TRBV4-2
clone size: .
D gene: .
J gene: TRBJ1-1
CDR3 DNA: TGTGCCAGCAGCCAAGTAGGACAGCTGAACACTGAAGCTTTCTTT
CDR3 protein: CASSQVGQLNTEAFF

V gene: TRBV28
clone size: .
D gene: .
J gene: TRBJ2-5
CDR3 DNA: TGTGCCAGCAGTTTTGGTAGGCGTGGGGAGACCCAGTACTTC
CDR3 protein: CASSFGRRGETQYF

V gene: TRBV2
clone size: .
D gene: .
J gene: TRBJ1-4
CDR3 DNA: TGTGCCAGCAGTTCGGGGGCCCTGGGGGGAGAAAAACTGTTTTTT
CDR3 protein: CASSSGALGGEKLFF

V gene: TRBV19
clone size: .
D gene: .
J gene: TRBJ1-2
CDR3 DNA: TGTGCCAGTAGTAGGGTCTATGGCTACACCTTC
CDR3 protein: CASSRVYGYTF

V gene: TRBV19
clone size: few
D gene: .
J gene: TRBJ1-1
CDR3 DNA: TGTGCCAGTAGTATAGGTAAACGCGGCACTGAAGCTTTCTTT
CDR3 protein: CASSIGKRGTEAFF

V gene: TRBV5-8
clone size: .
D gene: TRBD2
J gene: TRBJ2-6
CDR3 DNA: TGTGCCAGCAGCTTCTGGGGGGGTTCCGGGGCCAACGTCCTGACTTTC
CDR3 protein: CASSFWGGSGANVLTF

V gene: TRBV7-8
clone size: .
D gene: .
J gene: TRBJ2-1
CDR3 DNA: TGTGCCAGCAGCTACGCGGCAGGGTCCCTCTACAATGAGCAGTTCTTC
CDR3 protein: CASSYAAGSLYNEQFF

V gene: TRBV6-5
clone size: .
D gene: .
J gene: TRBJ2-1
CDR3 DNA: TGTGCCAGCGGGGGGAGAGGCAATGAGCAGTTCTTC
CDR3 protein: CASGGRGNEQFF

V gene: TRBV5-1
clone size: .
D gene: TRBD1
J gene: TRBJ1-1
CDR3 DNA: TGCGCCAGCTCGGGACAGCTAAGCACTGAAGCTTTCTTT
CDR3 protein: CASSGQLSTEAFF

V gene: TRBV27
clone size: .
D gene: TRBD1
J gene: TRBJ1-1
CDR3 DNA: TGTGCCAGCAGTTTATATCAGGCAGGGGGGGAAGCTTTCTTT
CDR3 protein: CASSLYQAGGEAFF

V gene: TRBV10-2
clone size: .
D gene: .
J gene: TRBJ1-6
CDR3 DNA: TGCGCCAGCAGTGTAACAGGGTCTGGTTCACCCCTCCACTTT
CDR3 protein: CASSVTGSGSPLHF

V gene: TRBV5-6
clone size: few
D gene: .
J gene: TRBJ1-4
CDR3 DNA: TGTGCCAGCAGCTTGTTCCAGGGTCGGAATGAAAAACTGTTTTTT
CDR3 protein: CASSLFQGRNEKLFF

V gene: TRBV29-1
clone size: .
D gene: .
J gene: TRBJ1-5
CDR3 DNA: TGCAGCGTTGGTGCGTACAATCAGCCCCAGCATTTT
CDR3 protein: CSVGAYNQPQHF

V gene: TRBV28
clone size: .
D gene: .
J gene: TRBJ2-2
CDR3 DNA: TGTGCCAGCAGTTTAGCACAGTACACCGGGGAGCTGTTTTTT
CDR3 protein: CASSLAQYTGELFF

V gene: TRBV5-1
clone size: .
D gene: TRBD2
J gene: TRBJ2-1
CDR3 DNA: TGCGCCAGCAGCCCGCGGACTAGCGATGAGCAGTTCTTC
CDR3 protein: CASSPRTSDEQFF

V gene: TRBV19
clone size: few
D gene: .
J gene: TRBJ1-6
CDR3 DNA: TGTGCCAGTAGTTTCCCGGGAGAGAATTCACCCCTCCACTTT
CDR3 protein: CASSFPGENSPLHF

V gene: TRBV4-2
clone size: .
D gene: .
J gene: TRBJ1-1
CDR3 DNA: TGTGCCAGCAGCCAAAGTCAATGGAACACTGAAGCTTTCTTT
CDR3 protein: CASSQSQWNTEAFF

V gene: TRBV7-2
clone size: .
D gene: TRBD1
J gene: TRBJ2-7
CDR3 DNA: TGTGCCAGCAGCGCTTCCGGGACAGCAACAGGGCCCTACGAGCAGTACTTC
CDR3 protein: CASSASGTATGPYEQYF

V gene: TRBV18
clone size: .
D gene: TRBD2
J gene: TRBJ2-1
CDR3 DNA: TGTGCCAGCTCACCAGGGCTTTCGGGACTAGCGAGTTACAATGAGCAGTTCTTC
CDR3 protein: CASSPGLSGLASYNEQFF

V gene: TRBV7-2
clone size: once
D gene: TRBD2
J gene: TRBJ2-3
CDR3 DNA: TGTGCCAGCAGCTTAGGCGCGGGGGATACTCTTCGGTATTTT
CDR3 protein: CASSLGAGDTLRYF

V gene: TRBV18
clone size: .
D gene: .
J gene: TRBJ2-3
CDR3 DNA: TGTGCCAGCTCACCGCTGGGTCAGAGCACAGATACGCAGTATTTT
CDR3 protein: CASSPLGQSTDTQYF

V gene: TRBV30
clone size: .
D gene: TRBD1
J gene: TRBJ1-2
CDR3 DNA: TGTGCCTGGAATCCGGGACAGGGGGCTAGAGGCTACACCTTC
CDR3 protein: CAWNPGQGARGYTF

V gene: TRBV4-2
clone size: .
D gene: .
J gene: TRBJ2-1
CDR3 DNA: TGTGCCAGCAGCCAAGCCGACGGACTTAACAATGAGCAGTTCTTC
CDR3 protein: CASSQADGLNNEQFF

V gene: TRBV5-1
clone size: once
D gene: .
J gene: TRBJ1-4
CDR3 DNA: TGCGCCAGTACACAGAGTGCAACTAATGAAAAACTGTTTTTT
CDR3 protein: CASTQSATNEKLFF

V gene: TRBV19
clone size: .
D gene: .
J gene: TRBJ1-1
CDR3 DNA: TGTGCCAGTAGTATGATCGGTGGTAGCAGCACTGAAGCTTTCTTT
CDR3 protein: CASSMIGGSSTEAFF

V gene: TRBV10-3
clone size: .
D gene: TRBD1
J gene: TRBJ2-1
CDR3 DNA: TGTGCCATCCGGGACAGGGCTAATGAGCAGTTCTTC
CDR3 protein: CAIRDRANEQFF

V gene: TRBV2
clone size: .
D gene: .
J gene: TRBJ1-2
CDR3 DNA: TGTGCCAGCAGCGCGGGAAGTGCAGGGAGCTATGGCTACACCTTC
CDR3 protein: CASSAGSAGSYGYTF

V gene: TRBV6-5
clone size: once
D gene: TRBD1
J gene: TRBJ1-5
CDR3 DNA: TGTGCCAGCAGAGACAGGGCCGATCAGCCCCAGCATTTT
CDR3 protein: CASRDRADQPQHF

V gene: TRBV18
clone size: .
D gene: .
J gene: TRBJ2-3
CDR3 DNA: TGTGCCAGCTCGTCTAGTAGTACAGATACGCAGTATTTT
CDR3 protein: CASSSSSTDTQYF